A single T cell receptor beta chain is shown here with its context. What it recognizes is unknown. The record originates from a study of a mutant IDH1 vaccine in newly diagnosed glioma. Study details: Patients were started on vaccination 4-6 weeks after radiotherapy alone, or with temozolomide cycles. Prior therapy was radiotherapy, temozolomide, or both; most received both. At week 47 came visit V13, while visit V12 had come at week 35.

Time point of the sample: week 47, end of study. Doses of 300 ug of mutant IDH1 20-mer peptide were given with topical imiquimod. Astrocytomas found in donors were new, WHO grade 3 or 4, IDH1-mutant and ATRX-lost. TCRdb's copy holds only in-frame clones and misses some; the assay was immunoSEQ multiplex PCR. The sample contains tens of thousands of clones, 82% of which appear only once. The germline CDR1 and CDR2 sequences are GTSNPN and SVGIG (reference sequence). Trimming pared 1 base from V and 3 bases from J, leaving 4 bases between. The length of the CDR3 is 12 residues. The V call is TRBV30, the J call TRBJ1-3; D ambiguous. This receptor was identified in a man aged 40-49 years with glioma. Some clones in this sample may be carry-over from other donors' samples. The specimen was PBMCs, collected from a glioma patient whose treatment included an IDH1 peptide vaccine. The CDR3 region has the DNA TGTGCCTGGAGTGCGCTTGGAAACACCATATATTTT. Its translation: CAWSALGNTIYF.